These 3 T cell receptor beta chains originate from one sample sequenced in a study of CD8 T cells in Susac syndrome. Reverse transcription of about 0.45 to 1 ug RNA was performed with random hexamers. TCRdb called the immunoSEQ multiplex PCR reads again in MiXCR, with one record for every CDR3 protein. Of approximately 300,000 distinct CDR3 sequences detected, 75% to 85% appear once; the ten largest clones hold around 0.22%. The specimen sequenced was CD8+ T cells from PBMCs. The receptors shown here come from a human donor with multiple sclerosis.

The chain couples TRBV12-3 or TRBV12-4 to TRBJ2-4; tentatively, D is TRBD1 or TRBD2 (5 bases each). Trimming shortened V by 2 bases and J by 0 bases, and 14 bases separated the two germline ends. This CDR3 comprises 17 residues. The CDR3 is CASSLTRQSLAKNIQYF. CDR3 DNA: TGTGCCAGCAGTTTAACTAGACAGTCGTTAGCCAAAAACATTCAGTACTTC.

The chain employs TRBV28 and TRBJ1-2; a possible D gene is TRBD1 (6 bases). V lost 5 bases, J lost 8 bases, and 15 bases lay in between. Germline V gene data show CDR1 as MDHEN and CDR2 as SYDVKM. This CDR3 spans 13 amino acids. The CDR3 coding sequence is TGTGCCAGCAGTCGAGACAGGACGGGGGGCTACACCTTC. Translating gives CASSRDRTGGYTF.

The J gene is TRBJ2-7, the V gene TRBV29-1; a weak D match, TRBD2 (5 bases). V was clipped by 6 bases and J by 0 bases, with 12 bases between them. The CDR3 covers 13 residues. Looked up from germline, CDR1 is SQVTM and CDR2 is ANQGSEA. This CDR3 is CSVGVVDSYEQYF. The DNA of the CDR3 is TGCAGCGTCGGGGTCGTAGACTCCTACGAGCAGTACTTC.